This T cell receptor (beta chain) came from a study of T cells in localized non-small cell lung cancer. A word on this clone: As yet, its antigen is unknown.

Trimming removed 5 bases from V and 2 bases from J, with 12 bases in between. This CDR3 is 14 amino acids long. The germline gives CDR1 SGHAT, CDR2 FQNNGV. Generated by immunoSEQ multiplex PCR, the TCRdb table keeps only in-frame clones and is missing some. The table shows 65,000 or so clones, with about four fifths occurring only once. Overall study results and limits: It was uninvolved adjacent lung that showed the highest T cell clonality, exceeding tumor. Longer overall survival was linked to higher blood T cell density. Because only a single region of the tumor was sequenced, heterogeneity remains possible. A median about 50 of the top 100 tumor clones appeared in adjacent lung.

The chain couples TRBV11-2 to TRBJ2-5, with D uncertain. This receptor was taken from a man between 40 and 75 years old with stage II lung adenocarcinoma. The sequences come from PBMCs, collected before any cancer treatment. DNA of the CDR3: TGTGCCAGCAGCCCCCCGACCGGTCAAGAGACCCAGTACTTC. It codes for CASSPPTGQETQYF.